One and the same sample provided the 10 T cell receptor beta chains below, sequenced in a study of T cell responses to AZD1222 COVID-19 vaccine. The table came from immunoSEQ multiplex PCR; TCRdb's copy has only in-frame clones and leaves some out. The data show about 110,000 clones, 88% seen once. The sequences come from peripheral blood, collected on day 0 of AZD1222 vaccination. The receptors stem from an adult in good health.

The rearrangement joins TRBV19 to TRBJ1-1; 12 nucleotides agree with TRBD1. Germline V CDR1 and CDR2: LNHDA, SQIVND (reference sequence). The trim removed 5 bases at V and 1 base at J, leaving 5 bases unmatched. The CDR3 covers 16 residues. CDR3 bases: TGTGCCAGTAGTCCCGGGACAGGGGGCAGGAACACTGAAGCTTTCTTT. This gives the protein CASSPGTGGRNTEAFF.

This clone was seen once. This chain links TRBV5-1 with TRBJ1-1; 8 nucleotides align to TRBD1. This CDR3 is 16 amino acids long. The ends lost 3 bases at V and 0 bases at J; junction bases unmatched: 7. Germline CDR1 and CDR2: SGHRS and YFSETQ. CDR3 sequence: CASSYHPGQVNTEAFF. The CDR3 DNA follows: TGCGCCAGCAGCTACCATCCGGGACAGGTGAACACTGAAGCTTTCTTT.

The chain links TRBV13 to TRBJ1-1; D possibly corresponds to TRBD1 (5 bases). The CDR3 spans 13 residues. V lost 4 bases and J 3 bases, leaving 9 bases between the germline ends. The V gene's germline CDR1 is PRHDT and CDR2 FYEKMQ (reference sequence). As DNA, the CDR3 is TGTGCCAGCAGCTCGGGACCGGACACTGAAGCTTTCTTT. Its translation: CASSSGPDTEAFF.

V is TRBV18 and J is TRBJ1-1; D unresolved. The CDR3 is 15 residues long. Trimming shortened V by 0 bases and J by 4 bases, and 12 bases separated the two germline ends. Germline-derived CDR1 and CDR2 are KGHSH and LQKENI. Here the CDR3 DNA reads TGTGCCAGCTCACCACCGGTACCACGCGGCACTGAAGCTTTCTTT. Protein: CASSPPVPRGTEAFF.

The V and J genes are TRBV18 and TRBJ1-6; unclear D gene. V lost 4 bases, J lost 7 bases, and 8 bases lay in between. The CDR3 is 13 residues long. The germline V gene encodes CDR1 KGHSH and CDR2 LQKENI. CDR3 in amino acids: CASSLLQNSPLHF. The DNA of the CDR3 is TGTGCCAGCTCACTACTACAGAATTCACCCCTCCACTTT.

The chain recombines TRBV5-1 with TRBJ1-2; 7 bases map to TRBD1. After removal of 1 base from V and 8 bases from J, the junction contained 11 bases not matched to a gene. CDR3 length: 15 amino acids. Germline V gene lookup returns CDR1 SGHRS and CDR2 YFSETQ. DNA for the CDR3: TGCGCCAGCAGCTTGACGACAGGGCTGGCTCAAGGCTACACCTTC. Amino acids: CASSLTTGLAQGYTF.

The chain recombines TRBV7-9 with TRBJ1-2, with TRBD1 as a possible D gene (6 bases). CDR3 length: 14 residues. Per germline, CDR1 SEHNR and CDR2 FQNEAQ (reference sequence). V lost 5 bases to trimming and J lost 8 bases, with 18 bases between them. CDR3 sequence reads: CASSPTTGWEGYTF. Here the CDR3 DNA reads TGTGCCAGCAGCCCGACTACAGGGTGGGAGGGCTACACCTTC. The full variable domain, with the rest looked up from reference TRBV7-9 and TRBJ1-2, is DTGVSQNPRHKITKRGQNVTFRCDPISEHNRLYWYRQTLGQGPEFLTYFQNEAQLEKSRLLSDRFSAERPKGSFSTLEIQRTEQGDSAMYLCASSPTTGWEGYTFGSGTRLTVV.

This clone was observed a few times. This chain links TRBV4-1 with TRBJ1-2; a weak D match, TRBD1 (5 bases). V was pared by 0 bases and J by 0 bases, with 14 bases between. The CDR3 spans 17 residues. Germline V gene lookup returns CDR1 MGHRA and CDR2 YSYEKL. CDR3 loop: CASSQDRAGGANYGYTF. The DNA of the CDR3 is TGCGCCAGCAGCCAAGATAGGGCGGGGGGAGCTAACTATGGCTACACCTTC.

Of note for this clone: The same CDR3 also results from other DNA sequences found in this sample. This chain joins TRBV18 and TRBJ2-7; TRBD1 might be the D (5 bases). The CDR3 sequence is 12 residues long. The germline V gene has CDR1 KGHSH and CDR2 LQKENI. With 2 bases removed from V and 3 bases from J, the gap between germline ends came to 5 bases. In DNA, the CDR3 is TGTGCCAGCTCACCAGACAGCTACGAGCAGTACTTC. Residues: CASSPDSYEQYF.

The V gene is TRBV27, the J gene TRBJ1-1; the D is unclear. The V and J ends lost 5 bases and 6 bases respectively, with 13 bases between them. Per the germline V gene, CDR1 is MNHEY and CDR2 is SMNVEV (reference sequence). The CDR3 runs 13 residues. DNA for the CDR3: TGTGCCAGCAGTCTAGCCCCTCGCTCTGAAGCTTTCTTT. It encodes CASSLAPRSEAFF.